By frequency in the sample, the clone carrying this T cell receptor beta chain is large. V was clipped by 5 bases and J by 8 bases, with 15 bases between them. CDR1 and CDR2 from the germline V gene are SEHNR and FQNEAQ (reference sequence). There are 13 residues in the CDR3. The data originate from a study of liver allograft versus peripheral blood T cells. As for the study in general: Transplanted livers held T cell receptor repertoires, and these were compared with repertoires in recipients' peripheral blood.

TCRdb ran MiXCR on the reads and lists one entry per CDR3 protein. This repertoire shows around 600 distinct CDR3 sequences, about 15% found once; its top ten account for 15%. The receptor comes from a human patient who had a liver transplant. The T cells may partly be graft donor cells. The rearrangement links TRBV7-9 to TRBJ1-2, with D possibly being TRBD1 (6 bases). Written as DNA, the CDR3 is TGTGCCAGCAGCCCCTGGACAGAAGGAGGCTACACCTTC. It yields the protein CASSPWTEGGYTF.